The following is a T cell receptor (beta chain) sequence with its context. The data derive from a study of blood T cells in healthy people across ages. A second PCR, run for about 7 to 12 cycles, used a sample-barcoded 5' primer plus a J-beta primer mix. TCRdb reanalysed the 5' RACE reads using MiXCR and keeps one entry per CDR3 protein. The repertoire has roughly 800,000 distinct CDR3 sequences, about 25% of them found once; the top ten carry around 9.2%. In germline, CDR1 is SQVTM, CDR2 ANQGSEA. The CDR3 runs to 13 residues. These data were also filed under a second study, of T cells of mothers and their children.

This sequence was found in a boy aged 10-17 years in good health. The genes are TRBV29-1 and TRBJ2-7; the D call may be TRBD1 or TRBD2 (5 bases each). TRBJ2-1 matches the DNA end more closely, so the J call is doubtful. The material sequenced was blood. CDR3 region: CSVEDPGQVPQFF. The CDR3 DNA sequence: TGCAGCGTTGAAGACCCGGGGCAAGTCCCGCAGTTCTTC.